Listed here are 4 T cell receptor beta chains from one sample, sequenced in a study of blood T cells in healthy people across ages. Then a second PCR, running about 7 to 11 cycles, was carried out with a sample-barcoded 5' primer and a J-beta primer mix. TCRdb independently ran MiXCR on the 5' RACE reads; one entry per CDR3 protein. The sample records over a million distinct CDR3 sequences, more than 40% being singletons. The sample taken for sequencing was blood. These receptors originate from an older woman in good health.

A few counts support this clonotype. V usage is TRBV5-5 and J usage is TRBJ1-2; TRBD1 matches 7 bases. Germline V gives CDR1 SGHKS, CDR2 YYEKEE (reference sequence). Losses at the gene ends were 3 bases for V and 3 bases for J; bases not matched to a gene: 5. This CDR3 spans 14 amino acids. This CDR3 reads CASSWGTADYGYTF. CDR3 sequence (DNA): TGTGCCAGCAGCTGGGGGACAGCAGACTATGGCTACACCTTC.

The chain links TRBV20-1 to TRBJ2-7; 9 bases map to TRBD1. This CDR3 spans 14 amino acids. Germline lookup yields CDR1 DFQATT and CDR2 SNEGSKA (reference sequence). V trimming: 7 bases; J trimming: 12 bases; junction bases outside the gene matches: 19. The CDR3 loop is CSGQDGTGPETLYF. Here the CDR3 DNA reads TGCAGTGGACAGGACGGGACAGGGCCGGAGACCCTGTACTTC.

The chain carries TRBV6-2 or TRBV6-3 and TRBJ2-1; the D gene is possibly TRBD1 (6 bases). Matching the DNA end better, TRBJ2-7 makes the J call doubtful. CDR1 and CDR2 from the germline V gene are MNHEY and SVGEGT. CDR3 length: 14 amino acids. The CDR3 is CASSPQGWGNEQYF. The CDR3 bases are TGTGCCAGCAGTCCTCAGGGGTGGGGCAATGAGCAGTACTTC.

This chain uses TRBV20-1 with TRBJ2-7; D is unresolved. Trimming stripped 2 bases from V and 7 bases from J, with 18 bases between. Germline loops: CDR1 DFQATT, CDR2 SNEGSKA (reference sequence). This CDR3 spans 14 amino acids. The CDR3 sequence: CSARPAERVNEQYF. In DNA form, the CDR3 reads TGCAGTGCTAGACCGGCTGAGCGAGTGAATGAGCAGTACTTC.